The T cell receptor (beta chain) under discussion was sequenced for a study of T cells in Graves' hyperthyroidism and ophthalmopathy. This clonotype was detected many times. In germline, CDR1 is SGHKS, CDR2 YYEKEE (reference sequence). The V segment lost 3 bases and the J segment 1 base; nucleotides outside the gene matches: 8. The CDR3 has 16 amino acids. TCR beta CDR3 sequences were amplified from RNA transcripts. A first-round RT-PCR of the TCR CDR3 used the HTBI primer set. Each CDR3 protein gets one entry after TCRdb re-called the multiplex PCR reads with MiXCR. The table has a few hundred thousand distinct CDR3 sequences, around 18% seen once. Not enrolled were patients with uncontrolled infection, other autoimmune disease, pregnancy or lactation. Diagnoses were established using clinical symptoms, serum thyroxine and TRAb, thyroid ultrasound and orbital computed tomography. PBMCs were obtained from under 13 ml fresh peripheral blood.

Specimen: blood. V and J are TRBV5-5 and TRBJ2-5; 8 nucleotides agree with TRBD1. The sequence was obtained from a middle-aged woman with Graves' ophthalmopathy. The CDR3 region has the DNA TGTGCCAGCAGCTCCCCCCAGGGGGCTACCCAAGAGACCCAGTACTTC. Translating it yields CASSSPQGATQETQYF.